These T cell receptor beta chains were read from a single sample in a study of cytomegalovirus exposure and HLA in healthy donors. The data were produced by immunoSEQ multiplex PCR, yet TCRdb's version contains in-frame clones alone and is incomplete. Here the sample spans 140,000 to 150,000 clones, 65% to 85% being singletons. The sample comprised PBMCs. These receptors all stem from a woman aged 40 to 50 in good health and CMV-seropositive. CDR3s include the opening cysteine and the closing phenylalanine or tryptophan. A D gene is named only where the DNA matches it firmly. Size values are once, few and many counts, or a class for expanded clones, and some rows have none.

cdr3_nt	cdr3_aa	d_call	j_call	clone_size	v_call
TGTGCCAGTAGTATAGTGGGCGTTGGTCAGCCCCAGCATTTT	CASSIVGVGQPQHF	NA	TRBJ1-5	NA	TRBV19
TGTGCCAGCAGTTATCAGGGTGAAGCTGGTGAAGCTTTCTTT	CASSYQGEAGEAFF	NA	TRBJ1-1	few	TRBV6-5
TGTGCCAGCCTAATACTAGCGGGATCTGTGCAGTACTTC	CASLILAGSVQYF	TRBD2	TRBJ2-7	NA	TRBV6-1
TGTGCCAGCAGGAACAGGGGACGGGGCTACACCTTC	CASRNRGRGYTF	TRBD1	TRBJ1-2	few	TRBV6-5
TGTGCCAGTAGTATTGTAGGGGTTGGCGAAAAACTGTTTTTT	CASSIVGVGEKLFF	NA	TRBJ1-4	once	TRBV19
TGCAGCGCCATACTAGCGGGATTGGGTACGCAGTATTTT	CSAILAGLGTQYF	TRBD2	TRBJ2-3	NA	TRBV29-1
TGTGCCAGCAGCTTAGTGGGCGGGACAGATACGCAGTATTTT	CASSLVGGTDTQYF	NA	TRBJ2-3	NA	TRBV7-9
TGTGCCATCAGTGTAGGGGCCCTCGCGAACAATGAGCAGTTCTTC	CAISVGALANNEQFF	NA	TRBJ2-1	few	TRBV10-3
TGTGCCAGCAGTGCAGGGGTTGGCTACACCTTC	CASSAGVGYTF	NA	TRBJ1-2	NA	TRBV25-1
TGTGCCAGCACCATCGACAGACGAGAAATCTCTGGGGCCAACGTCCTGACTTTC	CASTIDRREISGANVLTF	NA	TRBJ2-6	NA	TRBV5-5
TGTGCCAGCAGTTCAGGGGCCGAGTCTTCCTACGAGCAGTACTTC	CASSSGAESSYEQYF	NA	TRBJ2-7	NA	TRBV28
TGTGCCAGCAACCAACTAGCGGGGGGGACAGATACGCAGTATTTT	CASNQLAGGTDTQYF	TRBD2	TRBJ2-3	NA	TRBV6-5
TGTGCCAGCAGCTTAGATCGGGGCACAGATACGCAGTATTTT	CASSLDRGTDTQYF	NA	TRBJ2-3	NA	TRBV7-2
TGCAGCGTTGGCCCTGGACTAGCGGGGGGCACCTCCCCAGATACGCAGTATTTT	CSVGPGLAGGTSPDTQYF	TRBD2	TRBJ2-3	NA	TRBV29-1
TGTGCCACAAGGGAACAGGGAACTAGCACAGATACGCAGTATTTT	CATREQGTSTDTQYF	NA	TRBJ2-3	once	TRBV6-4
TGTGCCAGCAGCCCCAGGGTTGACGGGGAGCTGTTTTTT	CASSPRVDGELFF	NA	TRBJ2-2	once	TRBV7-8
TGTGCCAGCAGGTCCGGAACTAGCGGGAGGGCGGCGAACACCGGGGAGCTGTTTTTT	CASRSGTSGRAANTGELFF	TRBD2	TRBJ2-2	once	TRBV5-4
TGTGCCAGCTCACCTACAGAAACCTCCTACGAGCAGTACTTT	CASSPTETSYEQYF	NA	TRBJ2-7	NA	TRBV18
TGTGCCAGCAGTGGAGCCCGGGACAGGGTTTACGAGCAGTACTTC	CASSGARDRVYEQYF	TRBD1	TRBJ2-7	NA	TRBV2
TGTGCCAGTAGTACCAAACTACAGGGAACTGAAGCTTTCTTT	CASSTKLQGTEAFF	NA	TRBJ1-1	NA	TRBV19
TGTGCCAGCAGTTGGGACAGGAACACTGAAGCTTTCTTT	CASSWDRNTEAFF	TRBD1	TRBJ1-1	NA	TRBV11-2
TGTGCCAGCAGCCCCTCTCTAGCGGGTAACACCGGGGAGCTGTTTTTT	CASSPSLAGNTGELFF	TRBD2	TRBJ2-2	NA	TRBV7-2
TGTGCCAGCAGTGACAGGGACAATCAGCCCCAGCATTTT	CASSDRDNQPQHF	NA	TRBJ1-5	NA	TRBV6-1
TGTGCCAGTAGTATCATTTCAGGGGAGCTGGCTTTCTTT	CASSIISGELAFF	NA	TRBJ1-1	NA	TRBV19
TGCAGCGTTGGGACAGCCTACGAGCAGTACTTC	CSVGTAYEQYF	NA	TRBJ2-7	NA	TRBV29-1
TGCGCCAGCAGCCAAATTGGGACAGGCCCTAATCAGCCCCAGCATTTT	CASSQIGTGPNQPQHF	TRBD1	TRBJ1-5	few	TRBV4-1
TGCAGCGTTGAAGTAGGGGCCGGGGAGCTGTTTTTT	CSVEVGAGELFF	NA	TRBJ2-2	NA	TRBV29-1
TGCGCCAGCAGCCAAGTAATAGCAGGGTATGGCTACACCTTC	CASSQVIAGYGYTF	NA	TRBJ1-2	NA	TRBV4-1
TGTGCCAGCAGCGGCGAGCGGTCCTACGAGCAGTACTTC	CASSGERSYEQYF	NA	TRBJ2-7	NA	TRBV9
TGTGCCAGCAACAGGGACACTCAAGAGCCCCAGCATTTT	CASNRDTQEPQHF	NA	TRBJ1-5	NA	TRBV2
TGTGCCAGCAGCTCTACTAGCGGGGGCTACAATGAGCAGTTCTTC	CASSSTSGGYNEQFF	TRBD2	TRBJ2-1	NA	TRBV28
TGTGCCAGCAGTTTAGGACAGGGAAACACCATATATTTT	CASSLGQGNTIYF	NA	TRBJ1-3	NA	TRBV28
TGTGCCACCAGCGGACCGGGACAGGGTCCCTACGAGCAGTACTTC	CATSGPGQGPYEQYF	TRBD1	TRBJ2-7	NA	TRBV15
TGTGCCAGCAGTGAGACAGGGCGTTTCTACGAGCAGTACTTC	CASSETGRFYEQYF	TRBD1	TRBJ2-7	NA	TRBV6-1
TGTGCCAGCAGTTTAGACAGGAGCACAGATACGCAGTATTTT	CASSLDRSTDTQYF	NA	TRBJ2-3	NA	TRBV27
TGTGCCAGCAGCGTAGATCCGGAGTCCACTGAAGCTTTCTTT	CASSVDPESTEAFF	NA	TRBJ1-1	few	TRBV9
TGTGCCAGCAGCTTGAGGGATCCGGATCCTGTTAGACCCTACAATGAGCAGTTCTTC	CASSLRDPDPVRPYNEQFF	NA	TRBJ2-1	NA	TRBV7-3
TGTGCCAGCAGTTTCCCCGGACTAGCCCCCGGGGAGCTGTTTTTT	CASSFPGLAPGELFF	TRBD2	TRBJ2-2	once	TRBV27
TGTGCCATCAGCACCGGGACAGGGTCCTACGAGCAGTACTTC	CAISTGTGSYEQYF	TRBD1	TRBJ2-7	NA	TRBV10-3
TGCGCCAGCAGCTTGGGGTGGGGAGGGACCTACGAGCAGTACTTC	CASSLGWGGTYEQYF	TRBD2	TRBJ2-7	NA	TRBV5-1